A single sample is the source of the 11 T cell receptor beta chains below, sequenced in a study of blood T cell repertoires in COVID-19 (dated by TCRdb to 2018 to 2021). Library preparation employed the immunoSEQ multiplex PCR assay. This immuneACCESS table, as held by TCRdb, lists in-frame sequences with V and J called but not all clones. Of the missing ones, under half trace to an unresolved V gene in checked studies; the others have no known cause. The sample data list 95,000 to 150,000 clones, and approximately 81% of these were observed just once. Approximately 5.9% of the sample belongs to the ten largest clones. Sequences were obtained from peripheral blood. The receptor source for this set is a man older than 75 with COVID-19, enrolled during active disease.

The chain couples TRBV9 to TRBJ2-3, with 8 positions matching TRBD2. The ends lost 4 bases at V and 0 bases at J; junction bases unmatched: 7. This CDR3 region has 16 residues. Looked up from germline, CDR1 is SGDLS and CDR2 is YYNGEE. The CDR3 nucleotides read TGTGCCAGCAGCAAGACTAGCGAAGGGAGCACAGATACGCAGTATTTT. This codes for CASSKTSEGSTDTQYF. The whole variable domain, filled in from reference TRBV9 and TRBJ2-3, reads DSGVTQTPKHLITATGQRVTLRCSPRSGDLSVYWYQQSLDQGLQFLIQYYNGEERAKGNILERFSAQQFPDLHSELNLSSLELGDSALYFCASSKTSEGSTDTQYFGPGTRLTVL.

The J gene is TRBJ2-1, the V gene TRBV5-8; possibly TRBD1 for D (6 bases). The CDR3 contains 16 residues. CDR1 and CDR2 from the germline V gene are SGHTS and YDEGEE. V lost 1 base and J lost 6, with 17 bases in between. CDR3 amino acids: CASSLNQGSFANEQFF. The CDR3 nucleotides are TGTGCCAGCAGCTTGAATCAGGGGAGTTTCGCCAATGAGCAGTTCTTC.

V and J are TRBV2 and TRBJ2-1; 11 positions match TRBD2. J gave up 8 bases and V 5 bases, and 8 bases lay outside the gene matches. This CDR3 has 15 amino acids. The germline V gene encodes CDR1 SNHLY and CDR2 FYNNEI. CDR3 nucleotides: TGTGCCAGCAGTTCTACTAGCGGGAGTTTGTATGAGCAGTTCTTC. Translation: CASSSTSGSLYEQFF.

This clone was counted between two and nine times. CDR3 DNA sequence: TGTGCCAGCAAGTCCGGGGTTAGCACAGATACGCAGTATTTT. Translated, it gives CASKSGVSTDTQYF. The V gene is TRBV28, the J gene TRBJ2-3; D may be TRBD2 (5 bases). This CDR3 has 14 residues. Germline V CDR1 and CDR2: MDHEN, SYDVKM. V lost 7 bases and J 0 bases, leaving 11 bases between the germline ends.

The rearrangement uses TRBV30 and TRBJ1-1; 10 nucleotides match TRBD1. CDR1 is GTSNPN, CDR2 SVGIG, per germline (reference sequence). The CDR3 runs 16 residues. V shed 1 base, J shed 10 bases, and the junction held 15 bases outside the gene matches. CDR3 DNA: TGTGCCTGGAGTGAGGTTGGGACAGGGGCCCCCCTGCGAGCTTTCTTT. Amino acid sequence: CAWSEVGTGAPLRAFF.

This clone was found a few times. V gene TRBV28 combines with J gene TRBJ2-1, with 10 bases matching TRBD2. The CDR3 runs to 16 residues. J gave up 6 bases and V 5 bases, and 10 bases lay outside the gene matches. In germline, CDR1 is MDHEN, CDR2 SYDVKM. Here the CDR3 reads CASSRASGSPGNEQFF. CDR3 in DNA: TGTGCCAGCAGTCGGGCTAGCGGGAGCCCGGGCAATGAGCAGTTCTTC.

The chain carries TRBV7-2 and TRBJ2-1, with 10 bases matching TRBD2. The CDR3 is made up of 15 amino acids. Germline CDR1 SGHTA, CDR2 FQGNSA. The ends lost 5 bases at V and 8 bases at J; junction bases unmatched: 9. DNA of the CDR3: TGTGCCAGCAGCGAAAGCGGGAGGGCCGACGATGAGCAGTTCTTC. Residues: CASSESGRADDEQFF. The full variable domain, its missing parts supplied by reference TRBV7-2 and TRBJ2-1, is GAGVSQSPSNKVTEKGKDVELRCDPISGHTALYWYRQSLGQGLEFLIYFQGNSAPDKSGLPSDRFSAERTGGSVSTLTIQRTQQEDSAVYLCASSESGRADDEQFFGPGTRLTVL.

The chain recombines TRBV19 with TRBJ2-1, with 12 bases fitting TRBD2. The CDR3 is 15 residues long. Trimming cost V 2 bases and J 6 bases; bases outside gene matches: 2. CDR1 is LNHDA and CDR2 is SQIVND in the germline V gene (reference sequence). Here the CDR3 DNA reads TGTGCCAGTAGTATACTAGCGGGAGGGACCAATGAGCAGTTCTTC. It yields the protein CASSILAGGTNEQFF.

A remark on this clone: The sample carries other DNA sequences with the same CDR3. The chain employs TRBV5-1 and TRBJ2-1, with 9 bases lining up with TRBD2. J gave up 6 bases and V 1 base, and 5 bases lay outside the gene matches. The CDR3 runs to 15 residues. Germline assignment: CDR1 SGHRS and CDR2 YFSETQ. CDR3 sequence reads: CASSLLAGGLNEQFF. CDR3 nucleotide sequence: TGCGCCAGCAGCTTGCTGGCGGGAGGGCTCAATGAGCAGTTCTTC.

This clone occurred a few times. The V and J genes are TRBV5-1 and TRBJ1-2; D perhaps matches TRBD1 (6 bases). This CDR3 is 15 amino acids long. Trimming cost V 1 base and J 4 bases, with 14 bases left between them. Germline V CDR1 and CDR2: SGHRS, YFSETQ. The CDR3 region is CASSLTQGLGYGYTF. Here the CDR3 DNA reads TGCGCCAGCAGCTTGACACAGGGTTTGGGCTATGGCTACACCTTC.

The J gene is TRBJ1-5, the V gene TRBV2; D might be TRBD1 (5 bases). The V end was cut by 6 bases, the J end by 4 bases, with 13 bases between. The CDR3 sequence is 14 residues long. Germline V gene sequence: CDR1 SNHLY, CDR2 FYNNEI. CDR3 DNA: TGTGCCAGCAGCGGGCAGGGAAAAAATCAGCCCCAGCATTTT. Encoded protein: CASSGQGKNQPQHF.